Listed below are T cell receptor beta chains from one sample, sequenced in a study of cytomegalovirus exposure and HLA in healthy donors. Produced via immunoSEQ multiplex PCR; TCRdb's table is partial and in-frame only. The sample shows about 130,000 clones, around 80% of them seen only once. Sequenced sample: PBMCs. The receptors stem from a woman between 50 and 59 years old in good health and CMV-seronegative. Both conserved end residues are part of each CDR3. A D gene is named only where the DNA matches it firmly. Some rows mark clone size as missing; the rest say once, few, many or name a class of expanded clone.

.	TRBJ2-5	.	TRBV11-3	CASSLGLGRETQYF	TGTGCCAGCAGCTTAGGACTAGGAAGGGAGACCCAGTACTTC
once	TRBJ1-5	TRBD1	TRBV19	CASSYRDRNQPQHF	TGTGCCAGTAGTTACAGGGACAGGAATCAGCCCCAGCATTTT
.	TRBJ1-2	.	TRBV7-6	CASSPRRGDYGYTF	TGTGCCAGCAGTCCAAGGCGGGGGGACTATGGCTACACCTTC
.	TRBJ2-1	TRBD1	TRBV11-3	CASSLKDRGNEQFF	TGTGCCAGCAGCTTAAAGGACAGGGGAAATGAGCAGTTCTTC
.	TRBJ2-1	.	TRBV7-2	CASSLEFGSSYNEQFF	TGTGCCAGCAGCTTAGAGTTTGGCAGCTCCTACAATGAGCAGTTCTTC
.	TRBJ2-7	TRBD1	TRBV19	CASTPGQGSYEQYF	TGTGCCAGTACCCCGGGACAGGGTTCCTACGAGCAGTACTTC
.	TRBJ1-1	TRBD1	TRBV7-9	CASSRPTGALRGNTEAFF	TGTGCCAGCAGCCGCCCAACAGGGGCCCTAAGGGGAAACACTGAAGCTTTCTTT
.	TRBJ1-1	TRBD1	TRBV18	CASSPGQENTEAFF	TGTGCCAGCTCACCGGGACAGGAGAACACTGAAGCTTTCTTT
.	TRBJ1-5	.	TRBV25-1	CASNTHNQPQHF	TGTGCCAGCAACACCCACAATCAGCCCCAGCATTTT
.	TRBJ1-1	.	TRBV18	CASSPGQGWTEAFF	TGTGCCAGCTCACCAGGACAAGGGTGGACTGAAGCTTTCTTT
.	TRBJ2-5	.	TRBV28	CASSLAQETQYF	TGTGCCAGCAGCTTGGCCCAAGAGACCCAGTACTTC
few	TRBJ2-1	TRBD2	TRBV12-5	CASAPSAGGYNEQFF	TGTGCTAGTGCCCCATCGGCGGGAGGGTACAATGAGCAGTTCTTC
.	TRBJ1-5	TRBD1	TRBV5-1	CASSFTGDQPQHF	TGCGCCAGCAGCTTTACAGGGGATCAGCCCCAGCATTTT
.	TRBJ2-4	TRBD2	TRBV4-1	CASSQGVASGPSKNIQYF	TGCGCCAGCAGCCAAGGGGTGGCTAGCGGCCCATCCAAAAACATTCAGTACTTC
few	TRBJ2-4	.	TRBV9	CASSPGTLGKNIQYF	TGTGCCAGCAGCCCCGGGACTTTGGGCAAAAACATTCAGTACTTC
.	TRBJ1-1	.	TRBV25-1	CASSPWSGFMNTEAFF	TGTGCCAGCAGTCCTTGGAGCGGATTCATGAACACTGAAGCTTTCTTT
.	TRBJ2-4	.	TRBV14	CASSQSGDIQYF	TGTGCCAGCAGCCAATCTGGAGACATTCAGTACTTC
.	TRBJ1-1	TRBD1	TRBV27	CASNDRVPFAEAFF	TGTGCCAGCAACGACAGGGTACCCTTTGCTGAAGCTTTCTTT
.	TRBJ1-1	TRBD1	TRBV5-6	CASSGGTGMANTEAFF	TGTGCCAGCAGCGGGGGGACAGGGATGGCGAACACTGAAGCTTTCTTT
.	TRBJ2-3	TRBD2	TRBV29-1	CSVTSGGTDTQYF	TGCAGCGTTACTAGCGGGGGCACAGATACGCAGTATTTT
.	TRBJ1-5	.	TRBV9	CASSAKGGVDQPQHF	TGTGCCAGCAGCGCAAAAGGGGGTGTTGATCAGCCCCAGCATTTT
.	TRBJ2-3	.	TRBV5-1	CASSMIGASPTDTQYF	TGCGCCAGCAGTATGATTGGAGCGTCACCGACAGATACGCAGTATTTT
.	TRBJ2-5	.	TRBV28	CASSTTGGGGPIGPQYF	TGTGCCAGCAGTACCACAGGGGGGGGAGGGCCCATAGGGCCCCAGTACTTC
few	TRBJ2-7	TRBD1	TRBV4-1	CASSQRIGTGNYEQYF	TGCGCCAGCAGCCAACGTATCGGGACAGGTAACTACGAGCAGTACTTC
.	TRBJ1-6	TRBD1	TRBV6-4	CASRAGTGASPLHF	TGTGCCAGCAGGGCCGGGACAGGCGCTTCACCCCTCCACTTT
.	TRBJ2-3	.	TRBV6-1	CASRTPGEVHTQYF	TGTGCCAGCCGAACCCCGGGAGAAGTACATACGCAGTATTTT
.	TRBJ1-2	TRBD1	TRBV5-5	CASSLEDRGYGYTF	TGTGCCAGCAGCTTGGAGGACAGGGGGTATGGCTACACCTTC
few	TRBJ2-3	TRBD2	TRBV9	CASSVDRTSGRWGTDTQYF	TGTGCCAGCAGCGTGGATAGGACTAGCGGGAGGTGGGGCACAGATACGCAGTATTTT
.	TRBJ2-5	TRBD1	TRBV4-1	CASSQDRGLGETQYF	TGCGCCAGCAGCCAAGACAGGGGGCTGGGGGAGACCCAGTACTTC
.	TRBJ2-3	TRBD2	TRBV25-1	CASSEYLIVGGGEDTQYF	TGTGCCAGCAGTGAATACCTCATAGTGGGGGGGGGTGAAGATACGCAGTATTTT
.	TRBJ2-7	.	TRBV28	CASSLRRSEQYF	TGTGCCAGCAGTTTACGGAGGAGCGAGCAGTACTTC
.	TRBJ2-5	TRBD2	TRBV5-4	CASSPGLAKETQYF	TGTGCCAGCAGCCCGGGACTAGCGAAAGAGACCCAGTACTTC
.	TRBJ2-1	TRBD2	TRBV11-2	CASSLAGSYNEQFF	TGTGCCAGCAGTCTAGCGGGCTCCTACAATGAGCAGTTCTTC
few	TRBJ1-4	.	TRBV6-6	CASSIQGLGEKLFF	TGTGCCAGCAGTATACAGGGTCTGGGAGAAAAACTGTTTTTT
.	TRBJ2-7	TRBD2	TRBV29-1	CSASGLAGTEQYF	TGCAGCGCATCGGGACTAGCGGGAACCGAGCAGTACTTC
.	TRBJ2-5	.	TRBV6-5	CASSRRRERETQYF	TGTGCCAGCAGCCGAAGACGGGAGAGAGAGACCCAGTACTTC
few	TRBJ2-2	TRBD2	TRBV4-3	CASSQDGLAGPGELFF	TGCGCCAGCAGCCAAGATGGGCTAGCGGGACCTGGGGAGCTGTTTTTT
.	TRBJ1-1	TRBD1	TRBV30	CAWSGDRGNTEAFF	TGTGCCTGGAGTGGTGACAGGGGGAACACTGAAGCTTTCTTT
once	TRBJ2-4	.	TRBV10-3	CAISESMEGLAKNIQYF	TGTGCCATCAGTGAGTCGATGGAGGGCCTAGCCAAAAACATTCAGTACTTC
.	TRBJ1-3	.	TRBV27	CASSLLGAGNTIYF	TGTGCCAGCAGTTTATTAGGGGCTGGAAACACCATATATTTT
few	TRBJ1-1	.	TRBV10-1	CASIRDSSQDTEAFF	TGCGCCAGCATCCGGGACTCCTCTCAGGACACTGAAGCTTTCTTT
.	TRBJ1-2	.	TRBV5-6	CASSWRTVSYGYTF	TGTGCCAGCAGCTGGCGGACAGTGAGCTATGGCTACACCTTC
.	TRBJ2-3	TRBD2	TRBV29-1	CSVVTSGASTDTQYF	TGCAGCGTGGTGACTAGCGGGGCTAGCACAGATACGCAGTATTTT
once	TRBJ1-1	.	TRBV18	CASSEDRNTEAFF	TGTGCCAGCTCAGAGGACAGAAACACTGAAGCTTTCTTT
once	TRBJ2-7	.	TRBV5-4	CASSLLNRAYEQYF	TGTGCCAGCAGCTTGTTAAACAGGGCCTACGAGCAGTACTTC
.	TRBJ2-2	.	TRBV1	CTSSPGGGSTGELFF	TGCACCAGCAGCCCAGGGGGCGGTAGCACCGGGGAGCTGTTTTTT
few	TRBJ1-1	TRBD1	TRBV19	CASRSQGDSIPFF	TGTGCCAGTAGATCACAGGGGGACTCAATACCTTTCTTT
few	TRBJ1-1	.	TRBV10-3	CAIGGTENTEAFF	TGTGCCATCGGCGGGACTGAGAACACTGAAGCTTTCTTT
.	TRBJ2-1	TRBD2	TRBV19	CASRLAGGNEQFF	TGTGCCAGTAGACTAGCGGGAGGGAATGAGCAGTTCTTC
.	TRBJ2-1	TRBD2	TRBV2	CASKTSGGDNEQFF	TGTGCCAGCAAGACTAGCGGGGGTGATAATGAGCAGTTCTTC
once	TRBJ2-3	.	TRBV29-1	CSLLGRGDTQYF	TGCAGCCTCCTGGGCAGGGGAGATACGCAGTATTTT
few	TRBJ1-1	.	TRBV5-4	CASSPTVTGYANTEAFF	TGTGCCAGCAGCCCCACCGTGACAGGCTATGCGAACACTGAAGCTTTCTTT
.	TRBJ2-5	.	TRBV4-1	CASSPPWARGQYQETQYF	TGCGCCAGCAGCCCTCCTTGGGCTCGCGGGCAGTACCAAGAGACCCAGTACTTC
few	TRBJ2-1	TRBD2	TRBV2	CASALAGYNEQFF	TGTGCCAGCGCGCTAGCGGGTTACAATGAGCAGTTCTTC
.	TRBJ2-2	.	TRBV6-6	CASTLTGELFF	TGTGCCAGCACCCTCACCGGGGAGCTGTTTTTT
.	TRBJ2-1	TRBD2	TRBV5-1	CASSPLAVSYNEQFF	TGCGCCAGCAGCCCTCTAGCGGTCTCCTACAATGAGCAGTTCTTC
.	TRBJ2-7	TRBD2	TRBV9	CASSVSAGGYEQYF	TGTGCCAGCAGCGTCTCAGCGGGAGGCTACGAGCAGTACTTC
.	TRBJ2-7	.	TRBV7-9	CASSNGLIPYEQYF	TGTGCCAGCAGCAACGGACTCATTCCCTACGAGCAGTACTTC
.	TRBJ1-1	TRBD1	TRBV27	CASSLRTGGTEAFF	TGTGCCAGCAGTTTAAGGACAGGGGGCACTGAAGCTTTCTTT